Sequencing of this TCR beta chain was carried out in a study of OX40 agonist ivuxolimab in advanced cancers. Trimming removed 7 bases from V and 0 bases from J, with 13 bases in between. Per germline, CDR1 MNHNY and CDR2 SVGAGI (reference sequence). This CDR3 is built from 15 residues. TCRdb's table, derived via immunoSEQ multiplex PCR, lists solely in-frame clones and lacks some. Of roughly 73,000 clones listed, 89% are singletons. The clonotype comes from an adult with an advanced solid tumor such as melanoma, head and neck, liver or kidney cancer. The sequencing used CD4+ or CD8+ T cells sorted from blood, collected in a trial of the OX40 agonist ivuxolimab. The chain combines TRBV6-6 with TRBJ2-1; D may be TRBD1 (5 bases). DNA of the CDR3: TGTGCCAGCAACCAGGGTATGAGCTCCTACAATGAGCAGTTCTTC. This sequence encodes CASNQGMSSYNEQFF.